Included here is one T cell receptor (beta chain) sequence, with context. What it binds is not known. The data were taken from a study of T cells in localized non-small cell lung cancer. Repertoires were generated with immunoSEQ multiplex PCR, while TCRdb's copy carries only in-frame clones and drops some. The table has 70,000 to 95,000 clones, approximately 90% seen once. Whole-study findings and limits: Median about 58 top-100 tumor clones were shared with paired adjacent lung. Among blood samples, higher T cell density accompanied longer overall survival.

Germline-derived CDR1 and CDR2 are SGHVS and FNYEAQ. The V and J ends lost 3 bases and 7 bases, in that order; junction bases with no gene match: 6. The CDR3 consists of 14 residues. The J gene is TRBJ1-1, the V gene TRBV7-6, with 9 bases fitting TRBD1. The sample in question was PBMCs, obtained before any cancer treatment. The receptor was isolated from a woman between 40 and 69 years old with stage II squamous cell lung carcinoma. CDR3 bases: TGTGCCAGCAGCTTCAGGGACAGGGCCTATGAAGCTTTCTTT. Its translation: CASSFRDRAYEAFF.